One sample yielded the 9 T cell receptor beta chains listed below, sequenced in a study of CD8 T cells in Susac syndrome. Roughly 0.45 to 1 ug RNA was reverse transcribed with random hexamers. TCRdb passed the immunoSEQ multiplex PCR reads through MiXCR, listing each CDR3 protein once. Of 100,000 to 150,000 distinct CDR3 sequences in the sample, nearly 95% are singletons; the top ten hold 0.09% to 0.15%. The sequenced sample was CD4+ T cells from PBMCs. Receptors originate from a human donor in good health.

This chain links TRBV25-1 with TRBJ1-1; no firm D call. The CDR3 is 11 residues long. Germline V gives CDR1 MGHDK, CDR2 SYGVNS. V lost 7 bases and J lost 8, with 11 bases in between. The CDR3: CASTPKFEAFF. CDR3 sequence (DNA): TGTGCCAGCACTCCCAAATTCGAAGCTTTCTTT.

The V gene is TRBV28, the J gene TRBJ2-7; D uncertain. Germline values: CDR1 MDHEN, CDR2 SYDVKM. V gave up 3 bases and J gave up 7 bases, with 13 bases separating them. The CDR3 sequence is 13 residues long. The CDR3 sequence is CASSFPTSGEQYF. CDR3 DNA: TGTGCCAGCAGTTTTCCCACCTCCGGGGAGCAGTACTTC.

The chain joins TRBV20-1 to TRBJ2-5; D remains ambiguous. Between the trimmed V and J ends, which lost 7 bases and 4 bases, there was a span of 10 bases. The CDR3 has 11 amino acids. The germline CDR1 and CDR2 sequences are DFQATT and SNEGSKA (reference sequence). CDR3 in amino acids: CSVRAGETQYF. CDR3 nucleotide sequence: TGCAGTGTTAGGGCCGGAGAGACCCAGTACTTC.

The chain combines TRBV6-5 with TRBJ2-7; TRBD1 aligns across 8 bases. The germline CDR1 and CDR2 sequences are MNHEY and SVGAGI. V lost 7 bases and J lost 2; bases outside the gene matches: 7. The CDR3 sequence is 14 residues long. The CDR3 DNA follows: TGTGCCAGCAAGGGACAGGCCTACGCCTACGAGCAGTACTTC. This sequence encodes CASKGQAYAYEQYF.

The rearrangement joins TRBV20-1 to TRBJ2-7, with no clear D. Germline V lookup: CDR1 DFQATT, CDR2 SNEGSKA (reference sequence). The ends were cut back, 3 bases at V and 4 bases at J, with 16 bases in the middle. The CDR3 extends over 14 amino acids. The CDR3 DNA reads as TGCAGTGCTAGGGCCGGGCCATCCTATTACGAGCAGTACTTC. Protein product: CSARAGPSYYEQYF.

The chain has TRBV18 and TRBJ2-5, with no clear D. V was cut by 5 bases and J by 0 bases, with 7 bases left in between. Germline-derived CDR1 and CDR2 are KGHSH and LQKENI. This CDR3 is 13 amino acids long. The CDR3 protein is CASSANHQETQYF. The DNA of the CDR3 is TGTGCCAGCTCAGCCAATCACCAAGAGACCCAGTACTTC.

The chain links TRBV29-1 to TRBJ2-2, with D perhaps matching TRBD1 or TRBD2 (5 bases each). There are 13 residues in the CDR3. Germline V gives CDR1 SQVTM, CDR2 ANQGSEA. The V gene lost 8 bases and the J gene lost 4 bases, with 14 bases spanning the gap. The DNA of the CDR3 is TGCAGCTCCCGGGACCCTGGCACCGGGGAGCTGTTTTTT. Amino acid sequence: CSSRDPGTGELFF.

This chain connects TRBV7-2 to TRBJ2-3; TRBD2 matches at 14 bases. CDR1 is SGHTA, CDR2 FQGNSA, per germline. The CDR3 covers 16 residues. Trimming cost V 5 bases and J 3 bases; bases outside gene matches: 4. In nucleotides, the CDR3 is TGTGCCAGCAGCCCGACTAGCGGGAGGGGGACAGATACGCAGTATTTT. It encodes CASSPTSGRGTDTQYF.

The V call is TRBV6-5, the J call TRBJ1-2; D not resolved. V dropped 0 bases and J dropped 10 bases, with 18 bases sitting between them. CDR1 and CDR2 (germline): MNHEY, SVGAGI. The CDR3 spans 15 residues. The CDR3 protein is CASSYSSTGRRIYTF. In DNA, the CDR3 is TGTGCCAGCAGTTACTCGAGTACCGGGCGCCGGATCTACACCTTC.